These T cell receptor beta chains were read from a single sample in a study of T-cell reconstitution after alpha-beta-depleted transplantation in children. TCRdb re-called the PCR reads through MiXCR, storing one row per CDR3 protein. The sample has hundreds of thousands of distinct CDR3 sequences; over 10% are singletons. The sample here was PBMCs, taken before TCRalphabeta/CD19-depleted stem cell transplant. The receptors stem from a girl aged 2-10 years with congenital amegakaryocytic thrombocytopenia, due to receive a stem cell transplant. Both conserved end residues are part of each CDR3. D genes are given only for firm matches. Expanded clones are given a class, and other clones once, few, many or no size at all.

NA	TRBV20-1	TRBJ2-6	many	CSAREGSGANVLTF	TGCAGTGCTAGAGAAGGTTCTGGGGCCAACGTCCTGACTTTC
NA	TRBV5-1	TRBJ2-5	NA	CASSLSGWGETQYF	TGCGCCAGCAGCTTAAGTGGATGGGGAGAGACCCAGTACTTC
NA	TRBV20-1	TRBJ1-2	NA	CGGMVGAPIHYTF	TGCGGCGGTATGGTGGGGGCCCCTATACACTACACCTTC
NA	TRBV7-2	TRBJ2-3	many	CASSLSGDSPPDTQYF	TGTGCCAGCAGCTTATCGGGCGACTCCCCCCCAGATACGCAGTATTTT
TRBD1	TRBV2	TRBJ1-1	many	CASRERTGRTTEAFF	TGTGCCAGCAGGGAAAGGACAGGGCGGACCACTGAAGCTTTCTTT
NA	TRBV28	TRBJ2-7	NA	CAIQSLVGEQYF	TGTGCCATACAATCGTTGGTGGGCGAGCAGTACTTC
NA	TRBV5-1	TRBJ2-2	few	CASSRDSGGELFF	TGCGCCAGCAGCCGGGACTCGGGCGGGGAGCTGTTTTTT
TRBD2	TRBV7-8	TRBJ2-1	many	CASSTLMLAGVEQFF	TGTGCCAGCAGTACCCTCATGCTAGCGGGAGTTGAGCAGTTCTTC
NA	TRBV5-1	TRBJ1-1	NA	CASSSTGWNTEAFF	TGCGCCAGCAGCAGTACAGGGTGGAACACTGAAGCTTTCTTT
NA	TRBV12-3/TRBV12-4	TRBJ1-1	many	CASRSPGGAGGAFF	TGTGCCAGCAGATCTCCCGGGGGGGCCGGCGGAGCTTTCTTT
TRBD2	TRBV5-1	TRBJ2-3	few	CASSFEAGGSVTQYF	TGCGCCAGCAGTTTCGAAGCGGGAGGTTCAGTTACGCAGTATTTT
NA	TRBV11-2	TRBJ2-1	few	CASSPNWGTNEQFF	TGTGCCAGCAGCCCCAACTGGGGCACGAATGAGCAGTTCTTC
TRBD1	TRBV6-1	TRBJ1-2	many	CASSLFDRAGYTF	TGTGCCAGCAGTCTTTTCGACAGGGCTGGCTACACCTTC
TRBD2	TRBV7-2	TRBJ2-1	NA	CASSFPIGTSGRSSSYNEQFF	TGTGCCAGCAGCTTCCCCATTGGGACTAGCGGGAGGTCGAGCTCCTACAATGAGCAGTTCTTC